This entry features one TCR beta chain sequence. The data were obtained in a study of regulatory T cells in long-lasting Graves disease. The sample's time point: newly diagnosed GD, antithyroid drugs for less than 3 months. PBMCs provided the RNA from which the TCR library was made. The authors drew patients from an endocrinology department in Xi'an, China. HTBI primers from iRepertoire and Arm-PCR of CDR3 regions yielded the TCR beta libraries. TCRdb passed the multiplex PCR reads through MiXCR, listing each CDR3 protein once. This table holds roughly 400,000 distinct CDR3 sequences, roughly 15% found once. These same records also appear under a second study, on T cells in Graves' hyperthyroidism and ophthalmopathy. From that paper: Exclusion of patients followed from uncontrolled infection, other autoimmune disease, pregnancy or lactation.

This receptor was taken from a woman aged 18-35 years with Graves disease. The sequencing here drew on peripheral blood mononuclear cells (PBMCs), taken at new diagnosis, from a patient treated with antithyroid drugs.

CDR3 protein: CASSPTRGSGANVLTF. Here the CDR3 DNA reads TGTGCCAGCTCACCAACGAGGGGCTCTGGGGCCAACGTCCTGACTTTC. V is TRBV18 and J is TRBJ2-6; perhaps D is TRBD1 or TRBD2 (5 bases each). CDR3 length: 16 amino acids. Trimming shortened V by 2 bases and J by 0 bases, and 8 bases separated the two germline ends. Germline CDR1 and CDR2: KGHSH and LQKENI.